This TCR beta chain was profiled in a study of cytomegalovirus exposure and HLA in healthy donors. Study-wide points: Later work found most CMV-associated TCR beta chains apparently HLA-restricted.

13 Jbeta primers and 60 Vbeta primers were used for the PCR. Clones were read by immunoSEQ multiplex PCR, and TCRdb kept only the in-frame ones, dropping some. Of 35,000 to 45,000 clones listed, around 60% were seen once; the top ten hold around 13%. The trim removed 5 bases at V and 5 bases at J, leaving 9 bases unmatched. There are 16 residues in the CDR3. The germline V gene has CDR1 SGHAT and CDR2 FQDESV (reference sequence). To note about this clone: Antigen specificity is unknown.

The chain joins TRBV11-1 to TRBJ2-2, with TRBD1 matching over 9 bases. The source material was PBMCs. The origin of this receptor is a man in his fifties or sixties in good health and CMV-seropositive. In DNA, the CDR3 is TGTGCCAGCAGCCAGAGACAGGGGGTTGGTACCGGGGAGCTGTTTTTT. As protein: CASSQRQGVGTGELFF.